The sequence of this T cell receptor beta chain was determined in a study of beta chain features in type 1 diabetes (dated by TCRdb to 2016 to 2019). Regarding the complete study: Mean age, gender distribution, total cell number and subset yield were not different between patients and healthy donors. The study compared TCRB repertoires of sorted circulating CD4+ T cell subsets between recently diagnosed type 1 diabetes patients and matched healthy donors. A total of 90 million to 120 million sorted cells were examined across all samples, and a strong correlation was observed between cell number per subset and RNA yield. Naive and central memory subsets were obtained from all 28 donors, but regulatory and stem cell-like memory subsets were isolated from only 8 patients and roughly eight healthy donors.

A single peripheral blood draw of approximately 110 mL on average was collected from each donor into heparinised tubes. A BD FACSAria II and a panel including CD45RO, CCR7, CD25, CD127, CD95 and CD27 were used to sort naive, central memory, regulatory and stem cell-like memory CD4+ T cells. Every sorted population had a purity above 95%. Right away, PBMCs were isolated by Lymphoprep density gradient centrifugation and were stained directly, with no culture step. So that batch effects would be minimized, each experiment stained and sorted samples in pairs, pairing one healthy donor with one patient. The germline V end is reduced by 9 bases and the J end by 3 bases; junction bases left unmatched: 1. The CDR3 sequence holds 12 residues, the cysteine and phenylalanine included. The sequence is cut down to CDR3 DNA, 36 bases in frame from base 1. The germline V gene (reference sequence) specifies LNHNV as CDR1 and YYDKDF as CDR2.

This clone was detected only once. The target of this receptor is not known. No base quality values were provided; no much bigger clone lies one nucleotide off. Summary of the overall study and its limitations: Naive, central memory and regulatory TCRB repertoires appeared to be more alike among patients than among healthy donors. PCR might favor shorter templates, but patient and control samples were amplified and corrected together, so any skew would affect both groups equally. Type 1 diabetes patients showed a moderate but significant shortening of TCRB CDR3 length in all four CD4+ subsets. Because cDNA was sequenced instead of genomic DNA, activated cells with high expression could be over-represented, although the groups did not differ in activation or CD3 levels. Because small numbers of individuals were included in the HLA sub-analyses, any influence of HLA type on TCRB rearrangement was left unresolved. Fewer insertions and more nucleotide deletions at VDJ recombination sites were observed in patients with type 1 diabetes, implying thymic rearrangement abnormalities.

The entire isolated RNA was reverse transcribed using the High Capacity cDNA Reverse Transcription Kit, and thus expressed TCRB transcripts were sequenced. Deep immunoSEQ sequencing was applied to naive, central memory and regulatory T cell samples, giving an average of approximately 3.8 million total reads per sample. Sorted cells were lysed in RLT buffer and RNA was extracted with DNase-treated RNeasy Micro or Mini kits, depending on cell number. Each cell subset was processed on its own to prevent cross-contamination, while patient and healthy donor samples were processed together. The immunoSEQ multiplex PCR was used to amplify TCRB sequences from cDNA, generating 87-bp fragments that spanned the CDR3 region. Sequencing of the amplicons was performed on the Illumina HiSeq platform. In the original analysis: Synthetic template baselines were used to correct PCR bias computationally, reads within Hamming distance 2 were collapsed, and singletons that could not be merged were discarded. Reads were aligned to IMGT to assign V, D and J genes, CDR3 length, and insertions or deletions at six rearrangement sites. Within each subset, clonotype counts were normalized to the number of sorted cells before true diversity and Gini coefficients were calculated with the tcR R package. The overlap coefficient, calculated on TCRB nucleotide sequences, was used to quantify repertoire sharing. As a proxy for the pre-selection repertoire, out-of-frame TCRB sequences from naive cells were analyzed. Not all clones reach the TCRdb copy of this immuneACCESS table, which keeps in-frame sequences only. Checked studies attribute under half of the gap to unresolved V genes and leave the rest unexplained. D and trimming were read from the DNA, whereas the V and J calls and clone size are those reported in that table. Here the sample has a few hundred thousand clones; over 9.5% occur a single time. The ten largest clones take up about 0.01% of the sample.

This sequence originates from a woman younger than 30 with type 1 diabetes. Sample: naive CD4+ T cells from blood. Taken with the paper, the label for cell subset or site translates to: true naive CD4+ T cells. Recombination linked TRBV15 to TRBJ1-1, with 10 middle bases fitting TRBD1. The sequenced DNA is TGTGCCACTGGACAGGGGGACACTGAAGCTTTCTTT. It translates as CATGQGDTEAFF.